Listed below are T cell receptor beta chains from one sample, sequenced in a study of shared clonotypes between healthy human individuals. Data came from immunoSEQ multiplex PCR; TCRdb stores just in-frame clones and leaves some out. The table includes more than 450,000 clones, approximately 85% detected once. The sequencing input was PBMCs. The origin of the receptors is a woman in her thirties or forties in good health. Some clones in this sample may be carry-over from other donors' samples. The CDR3 runs from the conserved cysteine through the conserved F or W. The D gene is left open where the match is weak. Part of the rows lack a size; the others show once, few, many or a class for expanded clones.

v_gene,abundance,d_gene,j_gene,CDR3nt,CDR3aa
TRBV11-2,.,TRBD2,TRBJ2-3,TGTGCCAGCAGCTTAGGTTTAGAGCGGGATGGCACAGATACGCAGTATTTT,CASSLGLERDGTDTQYF
TRBV18,once,.,TRBJ1-1,TGTGCCAGCTCACCATCGGGGAGGTACACTGAAGCTTTCTTT,CASSPSGRYTEAFF
TRBV9,.,TRBD1,TRBJ2-1,TGTGCCAGCAGCTACAGGGGTGGCTCCTACAATGAGCAGTTCTTC,CASSYRGGSYNEQFF
TRBV28,.,TRBD2,TRBJ2-5,TGTGCCAGCAGTTTAGTAGCGGGAGAAGAGACCCAGTACTTC,CASSLVAGEETQYF
TRBV19,.,.,TRBJ2-6,TGTGCCACCAGAGCAGGTGGGAGCTCTGGGGCCAACGTCCTGACTTTC,CATRAGGSSGANVLTF
TRBV7-6,.,.,TRBJ2-7,TGTGCCAGCAGCTCCTCCGGGACATCCGAGCAGTACTTC,CASSSSGTSEQYF
TRBV28,.,.,TRBJ1-2,TGTGCCAGCAGGGGCGGCGGGGGGGCCTATGGCTACACCTTC,CASRGGGGAYGYTF
TRBV7-3,.,TRBD2,TRBJ2-7,TGTGCCAGCAGCTTACGGGCCAGCGGGGTATACGAGCAGTACTTC,CASSLRASGVYEQYF
TRBV2,.,.,TRBJ2-2,TGTGCCAGCACATTGGACAGACACACCGGGGAGCTGTTTTTT,CASTLDRHTGELFF
TRBV6-5,.,TRBD2,TRBJ2-7,TGTGCCAGCAGTTCGGCAACGGGGGGCTACGAGCAGTACTTC,CASSSATGGYEQYF
TRBV5-4,.,TRBD2,TRBJ2-5,TGTGCCAGCAGCGTGGGGGGGCTAGCGGGAGGGGTCCCAGAGACCCAGTACTTC,CASSVGGLAGGVPETQYF
TRBV5-4,.,TRBD1,TRBJ2-7,TGTGCCAGCAGCTGGACAGGGGTTGGCGAGCAGTACTTC,CASSWTGVGEQYF
TRBV10-3,.,TRBD2,TRBJ2-7,TGTGCCATCAGTGAGTCGGGAGGGATGTCCTACGAGCAGTACTTC,CAISESGGMSYEQYF
TRBV28,once,.,TRBJ2-4,TGTGCCAGCATTTCGGGTGGTGGGGCCAAAAACATTCAGTACTTC,CASISGGGAKNIQYF
TRBV27,.,TRBD2,TRBJ2-7,TGTGCCAGCAGTTTATCTCCCGGACTAGCAACCTACGAGCAGTACTTC,CASSLSPGLATYEQYF
TRBV28,.,.,TRBJ1-5,TGTGCCAGCAGTTTTTACACATCTTATCAGCCCCAGCATTTT,CASSFYTSYQPQHF
TRBV6-5,.,TRBD1,TRBJ1-2,TGTGCCAGCAGACGACCAGGGGGGAGCTATGGCTACACCTTC,CASRRPGGSYGYTF
TRBV29-1,.,.,TRBJ2-1,TGCAGCGCACGCGGGAACAATGAGCAGTTCTTC,CSARGNNEQFF
TRBV7-3,.,TRBD1,TRBJ2-3,TGTGCCAGCACCAAAGGGGACAGGGGCGCAGATACGCAGTATTTT,CASTKGDRGADTQYF
TRBV28,.,TRBD2,TRBJ2-5,TGTGCCAGCAGTTTCGGGGGGAGGGCCGAGGGAGAGACCCAGTACTTC,CASSFGGRAEGETQYF
TRBV7-3,many,.,TRBJ1-1,TGTGCCAGCAGCTTATTGGGGCAGGGCACTGAAGCTTTCTTT,CASSLLGQGTEAFF
TRBV7-9,few,TRBD1,TRBJ2-6,TGTGCCAGCAGCCCTTGGACAGGCCCCTTCCTCTCTGGGGCCAACGTCCTGACTTTC,CASSPWTGPFLSGANVLTF
TRBV5-1,.,.,TRBJ2-7,TGCGCCAGCAGCTTGTCAGCAGGTACCTACGAGCAGTACTTC,CASSLSAGTYEQYF
TRBV28,.,TRBD1,TRBJ2-5,TGTGCCAGCAGTTCCACAGGGGCGGCGGTCCAAGAGACCCAGTACTTC,CASSSTGAAVQETQYF
TRBV6-6,once,TRBD1,TRBJ1-1,TGTGCCAGCAGCCACCATACAGGGGTGGGCACTGAAGCTTTCTTT,CASSHHTGVGTEAFF